These 17 T cell receptor beta chains share one sample of origin, sequenced in a study of T cell clones after liver transplantation. The assay was immunoSEQ multiplex PCR, and TCRdb's table has in-frame clones only and misses some. Of about 70,000 clones in the sample, approximately 80% are singletons; the top ten hold 0.79%. This specimen was CD4+ T cells from blood, taken 12 months after liver transplant. The receptors shown here come from a human patient who received a liver transplant. The graft donor may be the source of some T cells.

The J gene is TRBJ2-1, the V gene TRBV5-1, with 12 bases matching TRBD2. CDR3 length equals 14 residues. V trimming: 4 bases; J trimming: 9 bases; junction bases outside the gene matches: 5. CDR1 is SGHRS and CDR2 is YFSETQ in the germline V gene. The CDR3 DNA reads as TGCGCCAGCAGCACCGAGACTAGCGGGGGTGAGCAGTTCTTC. Encoded protein: CASSTETSGGEQFF.

This clone was seen only a few times. The rearrangement uses TRBV28 and TRBJ1-5; D perhaps matches TRBD1 (6 bases). This CDR3 has 15 residues. The germline V gene encodes CDR1 MDHEN and CDR2 SYDVKM. Trimming left V 4 bases short and J 5 bases short, with 15 bases between. CDR3 region: CASSSHGPGDQPQHF. CDR3 bases: TGTGCCAGCAGTTCCCACGGGCCAGGGGATCAGCCCCAGCATTTT.

V and J are TRBV7-2 and TRBJ2-2; the D is unclear. The CDR3 consists of 13 residues. Per the germline V gene, CDR1 is SGHTA and CDR2 is FQGNSA. V lost 5 bases and J lost 6, with 10 bases in between. In DNA form, the CDR3 reads TGTGCCAGCAGCGCTTCTATGGCCGGGGAGCTGTTTTTT. Translating gives CASSASMAGELFF.

The chain combines TRBV28 with TRBJ1-2; D unresolved. V was cut by 4 bases and J by 3 bases, with 9 bases left in between. This CDR3 comprises 13 residues. Germline loops: CDR1 MDHEN, CDR2 SYDVKM. In nucleotides, the CDR3 is TGTGCCAGCAGTTCCACACCTTACTATGGCTACACCTTC. This gives the protein CASSSTPYYGYTF.

About this clone: Other DNA variants within this sample encode the same CDR3. This chain joins TRBV19 and TRBJ1-5; TRBD1 matches at 9 bases. Germline-derived CDR1 and CDR2 are LNHDA and SQIVND (reference sequence). The CDR3 is made up of 15 amino acids. The ends lost 6 bases at V and 2 bases at J; junction bases unmatched: 5. For the CDR3, the DNA is TGTGCCAGTAGAGGGGGACAGGGAGGCAATCAGCCCCAGCATTTT. This encodes CASRGGQGGNQPQHF.

The chain couples TRBV6-5 to TRBJ1-1; weak D call: TRBD1 (5 bases). CDR1 is MNHEY and CDR2 is SVGAGI in the germline V gene. V lost 2 bases, J lost 4 bases, and 14 bases lay in between. The CDR3 covers 15 residues. CDR3 region: CASSYNGQRGTEAFF. Written as DNA, the CDR3 is TGTGCCAGCAGTTACAACGGCCAAAGGGGCACTGAAGCTTTCTTT.

This clone was seen a handful of times. The V gene is TRBV14, the J gene TRBJ2-7; D not resolved. There are 15 residues in the CDR3. CDR1 and CDR2 from the germline V gene are SGHDN and FVKESK. V shed 1 base and J shed 5 bases, with 15 bases lying between them. The CDR3 coding sequence is TGTGCCAGCAGCCAAGGGGGAACCAAGGGCAACGAGCAGTACTTC. Translation gives CASSQGGTKGNEQYF.

This clone came up a few times. The V gene is TRBV7-8, the J gene TRBJ1-1; no definite D call. The germline V and J ends were trimmed by 1 base and 7 bases, with 13 bases remaining between them. The V gene's germline CDR1 is SGHVS and CDR2 FQNEAQ. The CDR3 covers 14 residues. The CDR3 reads CASSLGPARSEAFF. CDR3 coding DNA: TGTGCCAGCAGCTTAGGGCCCGCCCGTAGTGAAGCTTTCTTT.

The chain uses TRBV19 and TRBJ2-7; TRBD2 matches 7 bases. Trimming cost V 7 bases and J 2 bases; bases outside gene matches: 11. There are 15 residues in the CDR3. Germline CDR1 reads LNHDA; CDR2 reads SQIVND (reference sequence). CDR3 in DNA: TGTGCCAGTACCCGGGCGGCTAGCGGTGCCTACGAGCAGTACTTC. It translates to CASTRAASGAYEQYF.

The gene calls are TRBV7-8 and TRBJ1-2, with D unclear. There are 14 residues in the CDR3. Germline lookup yields CDR1 SGHVS and CDR2 FQNEAQ. V shed 3 bases and J shed 7 bases, with 15 bases lying between them. The CDR3 region is CASSLTGPEGGYTF. In DNA form, the CDR3 reads TGTGCCAGCAGCTTGACTGGGCCAGAAGGTGGCTACACCTTC.

The chain recombines TRBV25-1 with TRBJ2-1, with D possibly matching TRBD2 (6 bases). Germline-derived CDR1 and CDR2 are MGHDK and SYGVNS. The CDR3 runs to 15 residues. V was pared by 4 bases and J by 0 bases, with 10 bases between. The CDR3 loop is CASSGAGSSYNEQFF. In DNA form, the CDR3 reads TGTGCCAGCAGTGGGGCCGGGAGCTCCTACAATGAGCAGTTCTTC.

This clone was picked up a small number of times. The V and J genes are TRBV5-4 and TRBJ2-1, with 8 bases fitting TRBD2. Germline V gene sequence: CDR1 SGHNT, CDR2 YYREEE (reference sequence). Trimming removed 2 bases from V and 8 bases from J; junction bases left unmatched: 15. The CDR3 runs to 17 residues. For the CDR3, the DNA is TGTGCCAGCAGCTTCCCATTGGCGGGAGGCACCATAGATGAGCAGTTCTTC. This gives the protein CASSFPLAGGTIDEQFF.

The J gene is TRBJ2-1, the V gene TRBV19; D gene uncertain. Between the trimmed V and J ends, which lost 1 base and 6 bases, there was a span of 10 bases. The CDR3 is made up of 14 amino acids. In germline, CDR1 is LNHDA, CDR2 SQIVND (reference sequence). As DNA, the CDR3 is TGTGCCAGTAGTATAGGGGGTAGCCTCAATGAGCAGTTCTTC. Protein product: CASSIGGSLNEQFF.

This chain joins TRBV18 and TRBJ1-4, with D possibly matching TRBD1 (5 bases). The germline V gene encodes CDR1 KGHSH and CDR2 LQKENI. There are 15 residues in the CDR3. V dropped 4 bases and J dropped 15 bases, with 24 bases sitting between them. CDR3 loop: CASSQRQTRVPEVFF. CDR3 DNA sequence: TGTGCCAGCTCACAAAGACAGACCCGAGTCCCTGAGGTGTTTTTT.

This chain joins TRBV21-1 and TRBJ2-7; the DNA was not used to check the table's D call, TRBD1. TRBV21-1 is a pseudogene. The CDR3 sequence is 16 residues long. The CDR3: CASSKLSGGLWYEQYF. The CDR3 coding sequence is TGTGCCAGCAGCAAACTTTCAGGGGGCCTCTGGTACGAGCAGTACTTC.

The CDR3: CASSLTGAPGELFF. The DNA for the CDR3 is TGTGCCAGCTCCCTGACAGGGGCTCCCGGGGAGCTGTTTTTT. This chain joins TRBV18 and TRBJ2-2; the match to TRBD1 covers 8 bases. The CDR3 is 14 amino acids. Per germline, CDR1 KGHSH and CDR2 LQKENI. J lost 6 bases, V lost 6 bases, and 6 bases had no gene match.

The chain has TRBV7-9 and TRBJ1-2; D unclear. Germline lookup yields CDR1 SEHNR and CDR2 FQNEAQ (reference sequence). Trimming took off 5 bases at V and 0 bases at J, with 19 bases between the two ends. The CDR3 runs 17 residues. CDR3 sequence: CASSPAEWRTTNYGYTF. For the CDR3, the DNA is TGTGCCAGCAGCCCCGCCGAGTGGCGCACCACTAACTATGGCTACACCTTC.